The clone carrying this T cell receptor beta chain has a handful of counts. TCRdb's copy holds only in-frame clones and misses some; the assay was immunoSEQ multiplex PCR. Here the sample spans 100,000 to 150,000 clones, more than 70% being singletons. The entry originates in a study of blood T cell repertoires in COVID-19. About the research overall: COVID-19 samples collected from the United States, Italy and Spain covered acute and convalescent phases.

Germline V gene lookup returns CDR1 SGHRS and CDR2 YFSETQ. CDR3 length: 16 amino acids. V lost 0 bases, J lost 8 bases, and 11 bases stayed unmatched. The sequence came from a man between 60 and 75 years old with acute or convalescent COVID-19. The gene calls are TRBV5-1 and TRBJ1-2; 9 nucleotides align to TRBD1. The source material was peripheral blood. Here the CDR3 DNA reads TGCGCCAGCAGCTTGGAGGGACAGGGACCCGGGTCCGGCTACACCTTC. Protein sequence: CASSLEGQGPGSGYTF.